This T cell receptor beta chain was sequenced for a study of vaccination effects on CD4 cells after COVID-19. Turning to the study itself: Each person got two doses of an mRNA SARS-CoV-2 vaccine, BNT162b2 or mRNA-1273. A couple of convalescent patients were sampled 16 days and one week before vaccination.

There are 16 residues in the CDR3. Germline V gene data show CDR1 as SGDLS and CDR2 as YYNGEE. Losses at the gene ends were 3 bases for V and 6 bases for J; bases not matched to a gene: 10. Remarks on this clone: Its antigen is unidentified.

Libraries were prepared by immunoSEQ multiplex PCR; TCRdb keeps only in-frame clonotypes and omits some of them. The data contain 40,000 to 55,000 clones, roughly four fifths of them singletons. Investigators separated out CD4+ T cells once around nine days of culture had passed. This chain joins TRBV9 and TRBJ2-1, with 9 positions matching TRBD1. The source is a human donor who had a prior SARS-CoV-2 infection. The source was CD4+ T cells from PBMCs cultured without peptide, collected before COVID-19 vaccination. CDR3: CASSAHRGQMGNEQFF. The DNA for the CDR3 is TGTGCCAGCAGCGCCCACAGGGGGCAAATGGGCAATGAGCAGTTCTTC.